The rows below give T cell receptor beta chains drawn from one sample of a study of cytomegalovirus exposure and HLA in healthy donors. Data came from immunoSEQ multiplex PCR; TCRdb stores just in-frame clones and leaves some out. The repertoire holds 170,000 or so clones, with 60% to 85% as singletons. Sample: PBMCs. The source is a woman aged 45-65 years in good health and CMV-seropositive. The CDR3 runs from the conserved cysteine through the conserved F or W. Fields, in order: V gene, D gene, J gene, clone size, CDR3 protein, CDR3 DNA. The D gene is left open where the match is weak. Not all rows give a size; the values are once, few, many and, for expanded clones, a class.

V: TRBV5-4; D: TRBD1; J: TRBJ2-5; size: -; CDR3: CASSLSGGRETQYF; DNA: TGTGCCAGCAGCTTGTCAGGGGGCCGGGAGACCCAGTACTTC
V: TRBV30; D: -; J: TRBJ2-2; size: -; CDR3: CAWSDYRVTGELFF; DNA: TGTGCCTGGAGTGACTACAGGGTCACCGGGGAGCTGTTTTTT
V: TRBV9; D: -; J: TRBJ2-7; size: once; CDR3: CASSATGDIYEQYF; DNA: TGTGCCAGCAGCGCCACAGGTGACATATACGAGCAGTACTTC
V: TRBV28; D: TRBD2; J: TRBJ2-3; size: -; CDR3: CASSSFSLGLADSTDTQYF; DNA: TGTGCCAGCAGTTCTTTTTCCCTCGGACTAGCGGATAGCACAGATACGCAGTATTTT
V: TRBV14; D: -; J: TRBJ1-2; size: -; CDR3: CASRRAGAGGGYTF; DNA: TGTGCCAGCAGACGCGCGGGGGCAGGTGGTGGCTACACCTTC
V: TRBV6-5; D: TRBD1; J: TRBJ1-1; size: few; CDR3: CASSRQGSNTEAFF; DNA: TGTGCCAGCAGTAGACAGGGATCGAACACTGAAGCTTTCTTT
V: TRBV11-3; D: TRBD1; J: TRBJ1-4; size: -; CDR3: CASSLGGTGARKLFF; DNA: TGTGCCAGCAGCTTAGGGGGCACAGGGGCCAGGAAACTGTTTTTT
V: TRBV7-2; D: -; J: TRBJ1-2; size: once; CDR3: CASSLEVAGVNGYTF; DNA: TGTGCCAGCAGCTTAGAGGTCGCAGGGGTGAATGGCTACACCTTC
V: TRBV10-3; D: TRBD1; J: TRBJ1-3; size: -; CDR3: CAISESPGTGKSTIYF; DNA: TGTGCCATCAGTGAGTCCCCCGGGACAGGGAAGTCCACCATATATTTT
V: TRBV12-5; D: TRBD1; J: TRBJ2-7; size: -; CDR3: CASGLSLTGSVGYEQYF; DNA: TGTGCTAGTGGTTTGAGCCTGACAGGGTCGGTTGGGTACGAGCAGTACTTC
V: TRBV30; D: -; J: TRBJ1-1; size: -; CDR3: CAWSAGSNTEAFF; DNA: TGTGCCTGGAGTGCCGGGTCGAACACTGAAGCTTTCTTT
V: TRBV28; D: -; J: TRBJ1-4; size: -; CDR3: CASRPPQSANEKLFF; DNA: TGTGCCAGCAGGCCGCCGCAATCGGCTAATGAAAAACTGTTTTTT
V: TRBV4-2; D: -; J: TRBJ1-4; size: -; CDR3: CASSQESVSEKLFF; DNA: TGTGCCAGCAGCCAAGAATCGGTTAGTGAAAAACTGTTTTTT
V: TRBV19; D: TRBD2; J: TRBJ2-3; size: -; CDR3: CASSTSHGGSGDTDTQYF; DNA: TGTGCCAGTAGTACTTCCCACGGAGGAAGCGGGGACACAGATACGCAGTATTTT
V: TRBV6-1; D: -; J: TRBJ1-1; size: -; CDR3: CASSEAGMRRAEAFF; DNA: TGTGCCAGCAGTGAAGCGGGGATGCGGAGGGCTGAAGCTTTCTTT
V: TRBV7-9; D: TRBD1; J: TRBJ2-5; size: -; CDR3: CASSFSGTGRETQYF; DNA: TGTGCCAGCAGCTTTTCCGGGACAGGGAGAGAGACCCAGTACTTC
V: TRBV19; D: -; J: TRBJ1-2; size: -; CDR3: CASSLDLGYGYTF; DNA: TGTGCCAGTAGTCTCGACTTGGGCTATGGCTACACCTTC
V: TRBV4-1; D: TRBD1; J: TRBJ1-1; size: -; CDR3: CASSQGTGGGTEAFF; DNA: TGCGCCAGCAGCCAAGGGACAGGGGGAGGCACTGAAGCTTTCTTT
V: TRBV7-9; D: -; J: TRBJ1-2; size: -; CDR3: CASSLGQLNYGYTF; DNA: TGTGCCAGCAGCTTGGGACAACTTAACTATGGCTACACCTTC
V: TRBV2; D: -; J: TRBJ1-2; size: -; CDR3: CASRQGPSGGYTF; DNA: TGTGCCAGCAGACAGGGTCCGTCCGGTGGCTACACCTTC
V: TRBV10-3; D: -; J: TRBJ2-1; size: -; CDR3: CAISDVGGEQFF; DNA: TGTGCCATCAGTGACGTAGGGGGTGAGCAGTTCTTC
V: TRBV5-1; D: -; J: TRBJ1-6; size: -; CDR3: CASSLGGRGSPLHF; DNA: TGCGCCAGCAGCTTGGGGGGGCGCGGTTCACCCCTCCACTTT
V: TRBV5-1; D: -; J: TRBJ1-5; size: -; CDR3: CASSLDADFNQPQHF; DNA: TGCGCCAGCAGCTTGGATGCAGATTTCAATCAGCCCCAGCATTTT
V: TRBV10-3; D: -; J: TRBJ1-1; size: once; CDR3: CAISESANTEAFF; DNA: TGTGCCATCAGTGAGAGCGCTAACACTGAAGCTTTCTTT
V: TRBV10-3; D: TRBD1; J: TRBJ2-7; size: -; CDR3: CAISEPGQGGAYEQYF; DNA: TGTGCCATCAGTGAGCCGGGACAGGGTGGAGCCTACGAGCAGTACTTC
V: TRBV11-2; D: -; J: TRBJ2-1; size: -; CDR3: CASSHHSGYNEQFF; DNA: TGTGCCAGCAGCCACCACTCAGGTTACAATGAGCAGTTCTTC
V: TRBV18; D: -; J: TRBJ2-5; size: once; CDR3: CASSTGTGQETQYF; DNA: TGTGCCAGCTCAACTGGTACAGGGCAGGAGACCCAGTACTTC
V: TRBV19; D: -; J: TRBJ1-6; size: -; CDR3: CASSMWGGEDSPLHF; DNA: TGTGCCAGTAGTATGTGGGGCGGAGAAGATTCACCCCTCCACTTT
V: TRBV28; D: -; J: TRBJ2-1; size: -; CDR3: CASSLPWGDSYNEQFF; DNA: TGTGCCAGCAGTTTACCCTGGGGGGACTCCTACAATGAGCAGTTCTTC
V: TRBV29-1; D: -; J: TRBJ1-3; size: once; CDR3: CSVAILRGPSGNTIYF; DNA: TGCAGCGTCGCTATCCTCAGGGGTCCCTCTGGAAACACCATATATTTT
V: TRBV19; D: -; J: TRBJ1-5; size: -; CDR3: CASSIFGTQPQHF; DNA: TGTGCCAGTAGTATCTTTGGCACGCAGCCCCAGCATTTT
V: TRBV6-6; D: TRBD1; J: TRBJ2-2; size: -; CDR3: CASSSTGTGELFF; DNA: TGTGCCAGCAGTTCGACAGGGACCGGGGAGCTGTTTTTT
V: TRBV19; D: -; J: TRBJ1-6; size: -; CDR3: CASRAGLNSPLHF; DNA: TGTGCCAGTAGGGCAGGACTAAATTCACCCCTCCACTTT
V: TRBV15; D: TRBD2; J: TRBJ2-1; size: -; CDR3: CATSPGLAGGSYNEQFF; DNA: TGTGCCACCAGTCCGGGACTAGCGGGAGGGTCCTACAATGAGCAGTTCTTC
V: TRBV11-3; D: TRBD1; J: TRBJ1-6; size: -; CDR3: CASSPYPTGTRAYSPLHF; DNA: TGTGCCAGCAGCCCCTATCCGACAGGGACGAGGGCCTATTCACCCCTCCACTTT
V: TRBV13; D: TRBD1; J: TRBJ1-1; size: once; CDR3: CASSPRDRVNTEAFF; DNA: TGTGCCAGCAGCCCCCGGGACAGGGTGAACACTGAAGCTTTCTTT
V: TRBV28; D: TRBD1; J: TRBJ2-7; size: -; CDR3: CASNSGQGTYEQYF; DNA: TGTGCCAGCAACTCGGGACAGGGGACCTACGAGCAGTACTTC
V: TRBV2; D: TRBD2; J: TRBJ2-7; size: -; CDR3: CASTQVRTSGLRAYEQYF; DNA: TGTGCCAGCACCCAAGTCCGGACTAGCGGGCTTCGGGCCTACGAGCAGTACTTC
V: TRBV6-6; D: -; J: TRBJ2-3; size: once; CDR3: CASSFGQSADTQYF; DNA: TGTGCCAGCAGTTTCGGACAGTCGGCCGATACGCAGTATTTT
V: TRBV5-5; D: TRBD1; J: TRBJ1-4; size: -; CDR3: CASSLDNKGQGREKLFF; DNA: TGTGCCAGCAGCTTGGATAATAAGGGACAGGGACGGGAAAAACTGTTTTTT
V: TRBV5-1; D: TRBD1; J: TRBJ1-1; size: -; CDR3: CASSLQGDILTEAFF; DNA: TGCGCCAGCAGCTTGCAGGGGGACATTCTCACTGAAGCTTTCTTT
V: TRBV4-1; D: TRBD2; J: TRBJ2-7; size: -; CDR3: CASSQDGTSGYDEQYF; DNA: TGCGCCAGCAGCCAAGATGGGACTAGCGGTTACGACGAGCAGTACTTC